The clone carrying this T cell receptor beta chain was seen at least ten times. Its antigen remains unknown. Diagnoses used clinical symptoms, serum thyroxine and TRAb, thyroid ultrasound and orbital computed tomography. These data belong to a study of T cells in Graves' hyperthyroidism and ophthalmopathy. Study-wide points: For ophthalmopathy, model prediction preceded onset by a median roughly 6.2 months.

What was amplified from RNA transcripts were TCR beta CDR3 regions. The HTBI set primed first-round TCR CDR3 RT-PCR. TCRdb itself ran the multiplex PCR reads through MiXCR, one entry per CDR3 protein. The profile shows a few hundred thousand distinct CDR3 sequences, about half of them singletons. Trimming removed 0 bases from V and 5 bases from J, with 14 bases in between. The V gene's germline CDR1 is SGHAT and CDR2 FQNNGV. The CDR3 contains 15 residues. The receptor comes from a young woman with Graves' hyperthyroidism. This chain uses TRBV11-2 with TRBJ2-7; perhaps TRBD2 as D (6 bases). The sequenced sample was peripheral blood or thyroid tissue (not recorded which). The CDR3 nucleotides are TGTGCCAGCAGCTTAGAGGGCGGGACTTTAGACGAGCAGTACTTC. This codes for CASSLEGGTLDEQYF.